A selection of T cell receptor beta chains follows, all from one sample in a study of CD8 T cells in ankylosing spondylitis. TCRdb called the 5' RACE reads again in MiXCR, with one record for every CDR3 protein. The data contain 750,000 to 850,000 distinct CDR3 sequences, 12% of them seen just once; the ten biggest clones take up approximately 0.51%. The sample consisted of blood, either unsorted or a sorted T cell fraction (not recorded which). The receptors shown here come from a male donor with ankylosing spondylitis. Each CDR3 is given with its conserved first and last residue. D genes are given only for firm matches. Clone size is given for some rows only: seen once, a few or many times, or a class if the clone is expanded.

clone_size	cdr3_length	j_call	v_call	d_call	cdr3_aa	cdr3_nt
few	16	TRBJ2-1	TRBV15	TRBD1	CATQRSPGQERNEQFF	TGTGCCACCCAGCGGTCCCCAGGACAGGAACGAAATGAGCAGTTCTTC
-	12	TRBJ2-4	TRBV20-1	-	CSAIIAKNIQYF	TGCAGTGCTATCATAGCCAAAAACATTCAGTACTTC
-	12	TRBJ1-1	TRBV5-1	-	CASSLANAEAFF	TGCGCCAGCAGCTTGGCCAATGCTGAAGCTTTCTTT
few	15	TRBJ2-1	TRBV18	-	CASSPLRDGLNEQFF	TGTGCCAGCTCACCACTGCGAGACGGGCTCAATGAGCAGTTCTTC
many	14	TRBJ2-7	TRBV2	TRBD1	CASSEVTGVYEQYF	TGTGCCAGCAGTGAAGTGACAGGGGTCTACGAGCAGTACTTC
few	14	TRBJ2-3	TRBV5-1	-	CASSSGLITDTQYF	TGCGCCAGCAGCTCGGGACTGATCACAGATACGCAGTATTTT
many	15	TRBJ1-6	TRBV5-1	-	CASSPEPNPGSPLHF	TGCGCCAGCAGCCCTGAACCGAATCCGGGTTCACCCCTCCACTTT
few	14	TRBJ1-5	TRBV3-1	-	CASSQRGKNQPQHF	TGTGCCAGCAGCCAGCGCGGGAAAAATCAGCCCCAGCATTTT
many	13	TRBJ2-7	TRBV7-2	-	CASSFDPTFEQYF	TGTGCCAGCAGCTTTGACCCTACGTTCGAGCAGTACTTC
-	15	TRBJ2-1	TRBV5-1	TRBD2	CASSLGAGGPSEQFF	TGCGCCAGCAGCTTGGGGGCGGGAGGGCCCAGTGAGCAGTTCTTC
-	13	TRBJ2-1	TRBV20-1	-	CSARRTYYNEQFF	TGCAGTGCCCGGCGTACTTACTACAATGAGCAGTTCTTC
few	14	TRBJ2-7	TRBV28	TRBD1	CASSRDRPDYEQYF	TGTGCCAGCAGCCGGGACAGGCCTGACTACGAGCAGTACTTC
-	14	TRBJ2-3	TRBV27	-	CASSFGGATDTQYF	TGTGCCAGCAGTTTTGGGGGGGCCACAGATACGCAGTATTTT
few	15	TRBJ2-2	TRBV20-1	-	CSAPERGRGTGELFF	TGCAGTGCTCCCGAACGGGGCCGAGGGACCGGGGAGCTGTTTTTT
few	13	TRBJ2-1	TRBV20-1	-	CSAREGAYNEQFF	TGCAGTGCTAGAGAAGGAGCCTACAATGAGCAGTTCTTC
-	14	TRBJ2-7	TRBV30	-	CAWSVRRTNYEQYF	TGTGCCTGGAGTGTACGGAGGACTAACTACGAGCAGTACTTC
few	14	TRBJ2-1	TRBV4-3	-	CASSPEGDYNEQFF	TGCGCCAGCAGCCCGGAGGGGGACTACAATGAGCAGTTCTTC
many	15	TRBJ2-3	TRBV20-1	TRBD2	CSARGASGSDDTQYF	TGCAGTGCTAGAGGGGCCAGCGGGAGCGATGATACGCAGTATTTT
-	13	TRBJ2-5	TRBV6-1	-	CASEINSLETQYF	TGTGCCAGCGAAATCAACTCTTTGGAGACCCAGTACTTC
-	15	TRBJ2-3	TRBV20-1	TRBD2	CSARTGGESTDTQYF	TGCAGTGCTAGAACTGGGGGGGAGAGCACAGATACGCAGTATTTT
many	12	TRBJ2-7	TRBV30	TRBD1	CAWSKRGRGQYF	TGTGCCTGGAGTAAAAGGGGGCGCGGGCAGTACTTC
few	10	TRBJ2-5	TRBV13	-	CASFRETQYF	TGTGCCAGCTTCAGGGAGACCCAGTACTTC
-	12	TRBJ2-5	TRBV6-2/TRBV6-3	TRBD1	CATRQGKETQYF	TGTGCCACGCGACAGGGGAAGGAGACCCAGTACTTC
few	14	TRBJ2-7	TRBV20-1	-	CSARDRPSRGEQYF	TGCAGTGCTAGAGATAGGCCTAGCAGAGGCGAGCAGTACTTC
few	14	TRBJ2-7	TRBV20-1	TRBD2	CSALTSGLTYEQYF	TGCAGTGCTCTGACTAGCGGGTTGACCTACGAGCAGTACTTC
-	14	TRBJ2-7	TRBV20-1	TRBD2	CSARPGLAAYEQYF	TGCAGTGCTAGGCCGGGACTAGCGGCGTACGAGCAGTACTTC
few	17	TRBJ2-2	TRBV6-2/TRBV6-3	-	CASSPINAAEVPGELFF	TGTGCCAGCAGCCCGATAAACGCCGCCGAAGTCCCCGGGGAGCTGTTTTTT
many	17	TRBJ2-4	TRBV7-6	-	CASRRPGPEPTKNIQYF	TGTGCCAGCAGACGACCGGGACCGGAGCCCACCAAAAACATTCAGTACTTC
-	13	TRBJ1-4	TRBV20-1	-	CSAVGSTNEKLFF	TGCAGTGCTGTGGGGTCAACTAATGAAAAACTGTTTTTT
-	15	TRBJ2-1	TRBV6-5	TRBD2	CASSVLAGEYSEQFF	TGTGCCAGCAGTGTACTAGCGGGAGAATACAGTGAGCAGTTCTTC
-	14	TRBJ2-1	TRBV4-2	-	CASGEIGGNGEQFF	TGTGCCAGTGGGGAGATAGGGGGAAACGGTGAGCAGTTCTTC
-	15	TRBJ2-1	TRBV18	TRBD2	CASSRAGGPTGEQFF	TGTGCCAGCTCACGCGCGGGGGGGCCCACGGGTGAGCAGTTCTTC
-	15	TRBJ1-6	TRBV7-3	TRBD1	CASSRTGEVDSPLHF	TGTGCCAGCAGCCGGACAGGAGAGGTGGATTCACCCCTCCACTTT
few	15	TRBJ2-5	TRBV27	TRBD1	CASSLGWTGQETQYF	TGTGCCAGCAGCCTAGGGTGGACAGGGCAAGAGACCCAGTACTTC
few	15	TRBJ2-1	TRBV7-2	-	CASSFKGGPYNEQFF	TGTGCCAGCAGCTTTAAGGGGGGGCCCTACAATGAGCAGTTCTTC
-	14	TRBJ2-7	TRBV28	-	CASTDPGLSYEQYF	TGTGCCAGCACGGATCCGGGTCTCTCCTACGAGCAGTACTTC
-	15	TRBJ2-1	TRBV7-2	TRBD1	CASSPLGQSYNEQFF	TGTGCCAGCAGCCCCTTGGGACAGTCCTACAATGAGCAGTTCTTC
many	11	TRBJ1-1	TRBV29-1	TRBD1	CSAGDRGEAFF	TGCAGCGCGGGGGACAGGGGTGAAGCTTTCTTT
few	13	TRBJ2-2	TRBV11-3	-	CASSALRTGELFF	TGTGCCAGCAGCGCCTTAAGGACCGGGGAGCTGTTTTTT
-	14	TRBJ1-1	TRBV7-2	-	CASIWREGGTEAFF	TGTGCCAGCATATGGAGGGAGGGGGGCACTGAAGCTTTCTTT
few	15	TRBJ2-7	TRBV7-2	TRBD2	CASSIQRTSDYEQYF	TGTGCCAGCAGTATCCAGAGGACTAGCGACTACGAGCAGTACTTC
few	16	TRBJ1-1	TRBV4-3	-	CASSQEEGILNTEAFF	TGCGCCAGCAGCCAAGAGGAGGGGATTTTGAACACTGAAGCTTTCTTT
-	12	TRBJ2-1	TRBV20-1	-	CSASSKREEQFF	TGCAGTGCTAGCTCCAAAAGGGAGGAGCAGTTCTTC
few	15	TRBJ1-6	TRBV7-2	-	CASSLATLWNSPLHF	TGTGCCAGCAGCTTAGCAACCCTTTGGAATTCACCCCTCCACTTT
many	13	TRBJ1-5	TRBV20-1	-	CSARDGAYQPQHF	TGCAGTGCTAGAGACGGGGCTTATCAGCCCCAGCATTTT
few	15	TRBJ2-3	TRBV28	-	CASSLPAQRADTQYF	TGTGCCAGCAGTTTACCGGCCCAGAGGGCAGATACGCAGTATTTT
few	14	TRBJ1-6	TRBV27	TRBD1	CASSFFRGLSPLHF	TGTGCCAGCAGTTTCTTCAGGGGGCTGTCACCCCTCCACTTT
-	13	TRBJ2-1	TRBV5-1	-	CASSRGQYNEQFF	TGCGCCAGCAGCAGGGGCCAATACAATGAGCAGTTCTTC
few	13	TRBJ2-5	TRBV7-2	-	CASSLGPYGTQYF	TGTGCCAGCAGCTTAGGGCCCTACGGGACCCAGTACTTC